Shown below are 32 T cell receptor beta chains from a single sample sequenced in a study of shared clonotypes between healthy human individuals. TCRdb's copy holds only in-frame clones and misses some; the assay was immunoSEQ multiplex PCR. The sample holds fewer than 650,000 clones, 76% seen once. Sequenced material: PBMCs. The receptors stem from a woman in her thirties or forties in good health. Some clones in this sample may be carry-over from other donors' samples.

The J gene is TRBJ2-5, the V gene TRBV7-3, with D possibly TRBD2 on 6 matching bases. The germline gives CDR1 SGHTA, CDR2 FQGTGA. The CDR3 length is 15 residues. Trimming left V 4 bases short and J 5 bases short, with 17 bases between. CDR3 sequence (DNA): TGTGCCAGCAGCTCATTGGGGCGGGATGAGGAGACCCAGTACTTC. As protein: CASSSLGRDEETQYF.

The rearrangement links TRBV7-6 to TRBJ1-5; no clear D. The CDR3 contains 13 residues. CDR1 is SGHVS and CDR2 is FNYEAQ in the germline V gene. Trimming shortened V by 3 bases and J by 9 bases, and 12 bases separated the two germline ends. CDR3 sequence reads: CASSFQYQGPQHF. CDR3 DNA sequence: TGTGCCAGCAGCTTTCAGTACCAAGGGCCCCAGCATTTT.

V gene TRBV6-4 combines with J gene TRBJ1-1; no firm D call. Between the trimmed V and J ends, which lost 6 bases and 5 bases, there was a span of 19 bases. The germline gives CDR1 MRHNA, CDR2 SNTAGT. CDR3 length: 15 amino acids. Here the CDR3 reads CASSPDLAVGTEAFF. The DNA for the CDR3 is TGTGCCAGCAGCCCAGACCTCGCGGTGGGGACTGAAGCTTTCTTT.

A note on this clone: Different DNA sequences within this sample yield the same CDR3. V usage is TRBV15 and J usage is TRBJ2-7; no clear D. The germline gives CDR1 LNHNV, CDR2 YYDKDF (reference sequence). CDR3 length equals 13 residues. Trimming took off 1 base at V and 2 bases at J, with 6 bases between the two ends. Written as DNA, the CDR3 is TGTGCCACCAGCAGAGCCCGGGCCTACGAGCAGTACTTC. Translated: CATSRARAYEQYF.

In regard to this clone: A single base is all that separates this from a far larger clone, so a read error is likely. This rearrangement joins TRBV30 to TRBJ1-5; no clear D gene. Germline V gene lookup returns CDR1 GTSNPN and CDR2 SVGIG (reference sequence). This CDR3 spans 9 amino acids. Between the trimmed V and J ends, which lost 3 bases and 7 bases, there was a span of 1 base. The CDR3 reads CAWRQPQHF. CDR3 DNA: TGTGCCTGGAGGCAGCCCCAGCATTTT. The full variable domain, in which reference TRBV30 and TRBJ1-5 provide the parts outside the CDR3, is SQTIHQWPATLVQPVGSPLSLECTVEGTSNPNLYWYRQAAGRGLQLLFYSVGIGQISSEVPQNLSASRPQDRQFILSSKKLLLSDSGFYLCAWRQPQHFGDGTRLSIL.

The chain is built from TRBV19 and TRBJ2-6; D gene ambiguous. This CDR3 spans 15 amino acids. Germline CDR1 and CDR2: LNHDA and SQIVND (reference sequence). Trimming pared 6 bases from V and 0 bases from J, leaving 9 bases between. The DNA for the CDR3 is TGTGCCAGTAGGTCCGCCGGCTCTGGGGCCAACGTCCTGACTTTC. Its translation is CASRSAGSGANVLTF.

This clone was picked up one time. J is TRBJ1-1 and V is TRBV25-1; D may be TRBD1 (5 bases). V lost 6 bases, J lost 2 bases, and 10 bases lay in between. The CDR3 is 13 amino acids. Germline assignment: CDR1 MGHDK and CDR2 SYGVNS. CDR3 DNA sequence: TGTGCCAGCAGCCACGGGGGTAACACTGAAGCTTTCTTT. Translated, it gives CASSHGGNTEAFF.

V gene TRBV18 combines with J gene TRBJ1-3; no clear D gene. Germline V gene data show CDR1 as KGHSH and CDR2 as LQKENI. The CDR3 consists of 17 residues. The germline V and J ends were trimmed by 3 bases and 2 bases, with 17 bases remaining between them. CDR3 bases: TGTGCCAGCTCACCGCTTAGAGGTAGAGACCCTGGAAACACCATATATTTT. It specifies CASSPLRGRDPGNTIYF.

This clone was detected only a few times. The chain is built from TRBV19 and TRBJ1-2, with D possibly TRBD1 on 5 matching bases. CDR3 length equals 13 residues. Germline CDR1 reads LNHDA; CDR2 reads SQIVND (reference sequence). V was pared by 6 bases and J by 8 bases, with 16 bases between. The CDR3 sequence is CASRKASGRGYTF. The CDR3, as DNA: TGTGCCAGTAGGAAAGCTTCGGGGCGAGGCTACACCTTC.

The rearrangement links TRBV11-3 to TRBJ2-2, with 10 bases identical to TRBD1. This CDR3 is built from 16 residues. Looked up from germline, CDR1 is SGHNT and CDR2 is YENEEA. Trimming cost V 5 bases and J 5 bases; bases outside gene matches: 8. The DNA of the CDR3 is TGTGCCAGCAGCATATTGACAGGGGGCGGAACCGGGGAGCTGTTTTTT. It encodes CASSILTGGGTGELFF.

This rearrangement joins TRBV11-1 to TRBJ2-1; 13 bases match TRBD2. The V segment lost 5 bases and the J segment 6 bases; nucleotides outside the gene matches: 4. The CDR3 is made up of 15 amino acids. The germline gives CDR1 SGHAT, CDR2 FQDESV (reference sequence). Here the CDR3 DNA reads TGTGCCAGCAGCCGACTAGCGGGAGGCCCCAATGAGCAGTTCTTC. Translation: CASSRLAGGPNEQFF.

The V call is TRBV5-1, the J call TRBJ2-1; 7 bases match TRBD1. Germline CDR1 is SGHRS and CDR2 is YFSETQ. This CDR3 spans 14 amino acids. V gave up 8 bases and J gave up 5 bases; unmatched junction bases: 10. CDR3 loop: CASGLSGGNNEQFF. CDR3 DNA: TGCGCCAGTGGACTTTCAGGGGGTAACAATGAGCAGTTCTTC. Drawing the rest from reference TRBV5-1 and TRBJ2-1, the complete variable domain is KAGVTQTPRYLIKTRGQQVTLSCSPISGHRSVSWYQQTPGQGLQFLFEYFSETQRNKGNFPGRFSGRQFSNSRSEMNVSTLELGDSALYLCASGLSGGNNEQFFGPGTRLTVL.

Note on this clone: The same CDR3 can be traced to other DNA sequences in this sample. The V gene is TRBV7-8, the J gene TRBJ2-6; no firm D call. Looked up from germline, CDR1 is SGHVS and CDR2 is FQNEAQ. Trimming took 5 bases from V and 1 from J, leaving 6 bases between them. The CDR3 is 14 residues long. DNA of the CDR3: TGTGCCAGCAGCCTGGCTTCTGGGGCCAACGTCCTGACTTTC. Protein product: CASSLASGANVLTF.

V is TRBV7-6 and J is TRBJ2-5; 10 nucleotides align to TRBD1. CDR1 and CDR2 (germline): SGHVS, FNYEAQ. The J segment lost 11 bases and the V segment lost 4 bases, leaving 16 bases of the junction unmatched. This CDR3 spans 16 amino acids. The CDR3 nucleotides are TGTGCCAGCAGCTCCCGGGTGGGGACAGGGGACCGGGAGCAGTACTTC. Translating gives CASSSRVGTGDREQYF.

The J gene is TRBJ2-3, the V gene TRBV5-6; 9 positions match TRBD1. CDR1 SGHDT and CDR2 YYEEEE come from the germline V gene. V gave up 3 bases and J gave up 3 bases; unmatched junction bases: 8. The CDR3 runs 16 residues. As DNA, the CDR3 is TGTGCCAGCAGCTCTATCGGACAGGGGATGACAGATACGCAGTATTTT. Its translation: CASSSIGQGMTDTQYF.

The rearrangement links TRBV14 to TRBJ2-1; D is unclear. Germline V gene data show CDR1 as SGHDN and CDR2 as FVKESK. The V gene lost 6 bases and the J gene lost 0 bases, with 15 bases spanning the gap. CDR3 size: 16 residues. DNA of the CDR3: TGTGCCAGCAGTCGAAGTCCCTCCCCCTCCTACAATGAGCAGTTCTTC. As protein: CASSRSPSPSYNEQFF.

This clone showed up just a few times. The chain is built from TRBV28 and TRBJ1-2; unclear D gene. V shed 0 bases and J shed 0 bases, with 5 bases lying between them. CDR1 and CDR2 from the germline V gene are MDHEN and SYDVKM. CDR3 size: 14 residues. CDR3 residues: CASSLWAANYGYTF. DNA for the CDR3: TGTGCCAGCAGTTTATGGGCGGCTAACTATGGCTACACCTTC.

The DNA of the CDR3 is TGTGCCAGCAGCGGAATCCGGGGAGTCTCTGGAAACACCATATATTTT. Encoded protein: CASSGIRGVSGNTIYF. The chain combines TRBV7-8 with TRBJ1-3; D gene ambiguous. This CDR3 has 16 residues. Germline V CDR1 and CDR2: SGHVS, FQNEAQ. Trimming shortened V by 5 bases and J by 0 bases, and 14 bases separated the two germline ends.

The chain has TRBV5-4 and TRBJ2-3, with TRBD2 matching over 9 bases. J was trimmed by 0 bases and V by 3 bases; bases with no gene match: 8. The CDR3 has 17 residues. In germline, CDR1 is SGHNT, CDR2 YYREEE (reference sequence). CDR3 nucleotide sequence: TGTGCCAGCAGCTCACCGACTAGCGGACCTAGCACAGATACGCAGTATTTT. Translating gives CASSSPTSGPSTDTQYF.

The rearrangement joins TRBV28 to TRBJ1-2, with TRBD1 matching over 7 bases. V gave up 4 bases and J gave up 3 bases; unmatched junction bases: 2. The CDR3 is 13 residues long. Germline loops: CDR1 MDHEN, CDR2 SYDVKM. CDR3 in DNA: TGTGCCAGCAGTTCGGGACAGCACTATGGCTACACCTTC. Protein product: CASSSGQHYGYTF.

The genes are TRBV28 and TRBJ2-5, with D possibly TRBD2 on 6 matching bases. The CDR3 covers 18 residues. Germline-derived CDR1 and CDR2 are MDHEN and SYDVKM. V lost 6 bases, J lost 2 bases, and 25 bases lay in between. The CDR3 here is CASSPLGVELAVQETQYF. In DNA, the CDR3 is TGTGCCAGCAGCCCTTTAGGGGTCGAATTAGCGGTACAAGAGACCCAGTACTTC.

This clone was counted ten times or more. V gene TRBV4-2 combines with J gene TRBJ2-7; a possible D gene is TRBD2 (6 bases). The germline V gene encodes CDR1 LGHNA and CDR2 YNFKEQ. Deletions cut 0 bases from V and 2 bases from J, with 11 bases between. The CDR3 spans 15 residues. The CDR3 sequence is CASSQDSGAAYEQYF. As DNA, the CDR3 is TGTGCCAGCAGCCAAGATAGCGGAGCGGCCTACGAGCAGTACTTC.

This clone was recorded only once. The V gene is TRBV28, the J gene TRBJ2-7; tentatively, D is TRBD1 or TRBD2 (5 bases each). The CDR3 length is 14 residues. Germline values: CDR1 MDHEN, CDR2 SYDVKM. The ends were cut back, 6 bases at V and 3 bases at J, with 15 bases in the middle. This CDR3 is CASRGGQTFYEQYF. The CDR3 region has the DNA TGTGCCAGCAGAGGAGGACAAACTTTCTACGAGCAGTACTTC.

The V and J genes are TRBV2 and TRBJ2-1, with TRBD1 as a possible D gene (6 bases). The V gene's germline CDR1 is SNHLY and CDR2 FYNNEI. V lost 0 bases and J 9 bases, leaving 24 bases between the germline ends. CDR3 size: 18 residues. The CDR3 sequence is CASSEAALHRGLRGEQFF. CDR3 coding DNA: TGTGCCAGCAGTGAAGCTGCGCTACATAGGGGGTTGAGGGGTGAGCAGTTCTTC.

The chain employs TRBV27 and TRBJ2-7, with D uncertain. CDR3 length equals 10 residues. The ends were cut back, 2 bases at V and 5 bases at J, with 1 base in the middle. The germline CDR1 and CDR2 sequences are MNHEY and SMNVEV (reference sequence). The DNA of the CDR3 is TGTGCCAGCAGTTTAGACGAGCAGTACTTC. Its protein is CASSLDEQYF.

The sample holds many counts of this clone. The CDR3 DNA reads as TGTGCCAGCTCACCACCGGTTCACACCCCGTCCTACGAGCAGTACTTC. This encodes CASSPPVHTPSYEQYF. The chain couples TRBV18 to TRBJ2-7; D unclear. Germline CDR1 and CDR2: KGHSH and LQKENI. The CDR3 length is 16 residues. Deletions cut 0 bases from V and 1 base from J, with 13 bases between.

J is TRBJ2-1 and V is TRBV2; D tentatively fits TRBD1 or TRBD2 (5 bases each). The CDR3 has 13 residues. V dropped 5 bases and J dropped 4 bases, with 9 bases sitting between them. CDR1 is SNHLY and CDR2 is FYNNEI in the germline V gene. The CDR3 region has the DNA TGTGCCAGCAGTAGTTGGGGGTACAATGAGCAGTTCTTC. It specifies CASSSWGYNEQFF.

As DNA, the CDR3 is TGTGCCGTGGCGAGGGAGACCCAGTACTTC. Amino acids: CAVARETQYF. V is TRBV7-9 and J is TRBJ2-5; D is ambiguous. There are 10 residues in the CDR3. V shed 11 bases and J shed 5 bases, with 9 bases lying between them. Germline V gives CDR1 SEHNR, CDR2 FQNEAQ (reference sequence).

A remark on this clone: This may arise from a read error, as a much more abundant clone is one base away. The chain uses TRBV11-1 and TRBJ2-5; D is unclear. Trimming took off 2 bases at V and 3 bases at J, with 1 base between the two ends. CDR1 SGHAT and CDR2 FQDESV come from the germline V gene (reference sequence). CDR3 length: 11 amino acids. CDR3 DNA sequence: TGTGCCAGCAGCTTAAAAGAGACCCAGTACTTC. Residues: CASSLKETQYF.

This clone was detected many times. This chain uses TRBV19 with TRBJ1-5; the D gene is possibly TRBD1 (6 bases). The CDR3 extends over 16 amino acids. Germline V CDR1 and CDR2: LNHDA, SQIVND (reference sequence). The V gene lost 5 bases and the J gene lost 3 bases, with 17 bases spanning the gap. The CDR3 reads CASSVPGTQSNQPQHF. The CDR3 DNA sequence: TGTGCCAGTAGTGTTCCCGGGACACAATCCAATCAGCCCCAGCATTTT.

Many counts were recorded for this clone. This rearrangement joins TRBV9 to TRBJ2-1; the D gene is possibly TRBD2 (5 bases). In germline, CDR1 is SGDLS, CDR2 YYNGEE. V shed 4 bases and J shed 9 bases, with 14 bases lying between them. The CDR3 is made up of 13 amino acids. CDR3 in amino acids: CASSIETSGEQFF. CDR3 coding DNA: TGTGCCAGCAGCATAGAGACCAGCGGTGAGCAGTTCTTC.

With regard to this clone: Other DNA sequences within the sample encode an identical CDR3. The V call is TRBV5-4, the J call TRBJ2-3, with 7 bases aligning to TRBD2. CDR1 SGHNT and CDR2 YYREEE come from the germline V gene (reference sequence). Trimming removed 0 bases from V and 0 bases from J; junction bases left unmatched: 1. The CDR3 has 15 amino acids. The CDR3: CASSLASGSTDTQYF. The DNA for the CDR3 is TGTGCCAGCAGCTTGGCTAGCGGTAGCACAGATACGCAGTATTTT.